A selection of T cell receptor beta chains follows, all from one sample in a study of CD8 T cells in Susac syndrome. Each CDR3 protein gets one entry after TCRdb re-called the immunoSEQ multiplex PCR reads with MiXCR. The repertoire includes 75,000 to 80,000 distinct CDR3 sequences, approximately 94% of them detected once, and over 0.45% sits in the top ten. Sequencing was done on a sample of CD8+ T cells from PBMCs. The receptors were gathered from a human donor with Susac syndrome. The CDR3 runs from the conserved cysteine through the conserved F or W. D genes are given only for firm matches.

V gene,D gene,J gene,CDR3 length,CDR3 DNA,CDR3 protein
TRBV18,.,TRBJ2-7,13,TGTGCCAGCTCCATTGCACATCCCTACGAGCAGTACTTC,CASSIAHPYEQYF
TRBV11-2,.,TRBJ2-4,14,TGTGCCAGCAGCTTAGACCCCCTTAGGGACATTCAGTACTTC,CASSLDPLRDIQYF
TRBV12-3/TRBV12-4,.,TRBJ2-7,13,TGTGCCAGCAGTCTAAGTATGTTCAACGAGCAGTACTTC,CASSLSMFNEQYF
TRBV6-5,TRBD1,TRBJ1-2,16,TGTGCCAGCAGTTACTCTAGGACAGGGGGAGACTATGGCTACACCTTC,CASSYSRTGGDYGYTF
TRBV11-1,.,TRBJ2-1,15,TGTGCCAGCAGCTTACGGCAAAACTCCTACAATGAGCAGTTCTTC,CASSLRQNSYNEQFF
TRBV6-2/TRBV6-3,.,TRBJ1-1,9,TGTGCCAGCAGTGGGGAGGCTTTCTTT,CASSGEAFF
TRBV5-5,.,TRBJ2-7,15,TGTGCCAGCAGCCGTCTGAGCTTCCCCGGGTACGAGCAGTACTTC,CASSRLSFPGYEQYF
TRBV20-1,TRBD1,TRBJ1-6,14,TGCAGTGCTAGAGATCGGCAGGGGGATTCACCCCTCCACTTT,CSARDRQGDSPLHF
TRBV2,.,TRBJ1-2,13,TGTGCCAGCAGTGATGTTAGTAACTATGGCTACACCTTC,CASSDVSNYGYTF
TRBV5-5,.,TRBJ1-5,13,TGTGCCAGCAGCTTAGTGAGGGACCAGCCCCAGCATTTT,CASSLVRDQPQHF
TRBV30,.,TRBJ2-7,13,TGTGCCTGGAGTGTTTCGGGGCCCGGGGAGCAGTACTTC,CAWSVSGPGEQYF
TRBV20-1,TRBD1,TRBJ2-2,14,TGCAGTGCTATAGACAGGGAGTTGACCGGGGAGCTGTTTTTT,CSAIDRELTGELFF
TRBV5-1,TRBD1,TRBJ1-2,14,TGCGCCAGCAGCTTGGACAGGGGGAAAGATGGCTACACCTTC,CASSLDRGKDGYTF
TRBV2,.,TRBJ2-7,14,TGTGCCAGCACGTTGGACGGCAGCTCCTACGAGCAGTACTTC,CASTLDGSSYEQYF
TRBV12-3/TRBV12-4,.,TRBJ2-5,13,TGTGCCAGCACCCTACGGGTTGTCGGGACCCAGTACTTC,CASTLRVVGTQYF
TRBV2,TRBD1,TRBJ2-7,13,TGTGCCAGCAGGCGGACAGGGTACTACGAGCAGTACTTC,CASRRTGYYEQYF
TRBV11-2,.,TRBJ2-7,13,TGTGCCAGCAGCTTACGGCAAGCCTACGAGCAGTACTTC,CASSLRQAYEQYF